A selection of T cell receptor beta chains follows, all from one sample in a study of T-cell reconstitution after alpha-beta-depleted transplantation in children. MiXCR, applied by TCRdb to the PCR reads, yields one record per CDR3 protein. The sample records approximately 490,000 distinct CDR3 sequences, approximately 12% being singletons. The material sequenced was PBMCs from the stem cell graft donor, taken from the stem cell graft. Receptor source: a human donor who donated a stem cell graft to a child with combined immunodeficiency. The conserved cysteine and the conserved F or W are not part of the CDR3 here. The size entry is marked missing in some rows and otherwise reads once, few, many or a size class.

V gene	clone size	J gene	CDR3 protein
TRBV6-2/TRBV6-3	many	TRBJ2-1	ASSHGLAANNEQF
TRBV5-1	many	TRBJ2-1	ASSLLNPQGEQF
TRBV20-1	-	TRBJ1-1	SARTGINTEAF
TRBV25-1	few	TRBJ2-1	ASSEPQEAPSSYNEQF
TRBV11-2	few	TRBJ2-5	ASSLTSETQY
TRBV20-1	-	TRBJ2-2	SARWRGNTGELF
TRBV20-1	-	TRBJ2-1	SARSYHNEQF
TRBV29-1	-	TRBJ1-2	SVDPGQGAFGYT
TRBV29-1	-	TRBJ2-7	SVSGTSGYEQY
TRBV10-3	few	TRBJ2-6	AISVQALGANVLT
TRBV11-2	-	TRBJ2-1	ASSLVTSGGRTSSYNEQF
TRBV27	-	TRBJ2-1	ASSPLAGREQF
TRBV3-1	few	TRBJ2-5	ASSQAGLRGETQY
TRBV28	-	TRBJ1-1	ASSPDMQGAPGTEAF
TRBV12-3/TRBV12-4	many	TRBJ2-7	ASSSRGAVSYEQY